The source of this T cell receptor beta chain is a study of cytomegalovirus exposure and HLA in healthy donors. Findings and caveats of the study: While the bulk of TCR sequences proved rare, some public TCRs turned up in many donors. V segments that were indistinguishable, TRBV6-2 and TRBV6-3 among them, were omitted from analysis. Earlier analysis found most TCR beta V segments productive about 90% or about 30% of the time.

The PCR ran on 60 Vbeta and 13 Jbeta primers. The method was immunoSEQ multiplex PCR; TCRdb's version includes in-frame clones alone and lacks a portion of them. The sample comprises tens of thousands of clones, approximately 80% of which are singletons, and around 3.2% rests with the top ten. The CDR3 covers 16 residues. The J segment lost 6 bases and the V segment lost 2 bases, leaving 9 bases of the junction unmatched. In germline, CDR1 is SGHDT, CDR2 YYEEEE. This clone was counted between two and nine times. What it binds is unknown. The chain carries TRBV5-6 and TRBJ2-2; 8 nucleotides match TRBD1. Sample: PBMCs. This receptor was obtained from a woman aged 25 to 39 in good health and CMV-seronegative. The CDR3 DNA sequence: TGTGCCAGCAGCTTTTGGACAGGGCGAGTACCCGGGGAGCTGTTTTTT. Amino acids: CASSFWTGRVPGELFF.